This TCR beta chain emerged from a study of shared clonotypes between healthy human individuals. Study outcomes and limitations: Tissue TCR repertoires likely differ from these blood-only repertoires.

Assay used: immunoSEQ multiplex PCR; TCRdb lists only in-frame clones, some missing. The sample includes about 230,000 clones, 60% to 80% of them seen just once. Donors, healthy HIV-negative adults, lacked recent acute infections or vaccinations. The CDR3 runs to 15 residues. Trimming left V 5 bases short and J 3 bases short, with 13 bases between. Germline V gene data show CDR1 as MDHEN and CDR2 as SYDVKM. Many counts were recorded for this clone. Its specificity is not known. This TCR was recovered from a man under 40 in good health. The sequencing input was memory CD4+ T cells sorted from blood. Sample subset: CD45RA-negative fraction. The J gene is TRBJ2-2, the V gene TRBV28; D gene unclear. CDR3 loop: CASSPGSSYTGELFF. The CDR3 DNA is TGTGCCAGCAGTCCCGGGTCTTCCTACACCGGGGAGCTGTTTTTT.